This T cell receptor beta chain was captured by sequencing in a study of regulatory T cells in long-lasting Graves disease. Stated time point: newly diagnosed GD, antithyroid drugs for less than 3 months. Generation of the TCR library employed RNA extracted from PBMCs. The CDR3 spans 15 residues. Trimming removed 7 bases from V and 4 bases from J; junction bases left unmatched: 8. This clonotype has only one observation. Arm-PCR of CDR3 regions and iRepertoire HTBI primers were used to build TCR beta libraries. TCRdb fed the multiplex PCR reads into MiXCR, producing one record per CDR3 protein. The sample includes approximately 470,000 distinct CDR3 sequences, about 16% of them seen just once. These data also formed part of another study, on T cells in Graves' hyperthyroidism and ophthalmopathy. This second study says: Researchers barred patients who had uncontrolled infection, other autoimmune disease, pregnancy or lactation.

The chain has TRBV12-3 or TRBV12-4 and TRBJ2-1; 9 bases align to TRBD2. The source was peripheral blood mononuclear cells (PBMCs), collected at new diagnosis, from a patient treated with antithyroid drugs. The source of this sequence is a man aged 40-55 years with Graves disease. CDR3: CASTQSGRIYNEQFF. The CDR3 nucleotides are TGTGCCAGCACCCAGAGCGGGAGGATATACAATGAGCAGTTCTTC.